This T cell receptor beta chain originates from a study of Graves' ophthalmopathy and Graves' hyperthyroidism. This CDR3 has 16 residues. Trimming took 0 bases from V and 5 from J, leaving 17 bases between them. CDR1 and CDR2 (germline): SGDLS, YYNGEE. Researchers took RNA transcripts and amplified TCR beta CDR3 regions from them. First-round RT-PCR relied on HTBI primers, and a second-round multiplex PCR came next. TCRdb processed the multiplex PCR reads anew with MiXCR; each CDR3 protein has one entry. The sample includes 57,000 or so distinct CDR3 sequences, roughly 46% of them seen just once. This clonotype was counted at least ten times.

The V and J genes are TRBV9 and TRBJ1-1; no clear D. This TCR came from an adult woman with Graves' ophthalmopathy. The sample consisted of peripheral blood. CDR3 region: CASSVGPLQRRTEAFF. In nucleotides, the CDR3 is TGTGCCAGCAGCGTAGGGCCTTTACAAAGACGGACTGAAGCTTTCTTT.